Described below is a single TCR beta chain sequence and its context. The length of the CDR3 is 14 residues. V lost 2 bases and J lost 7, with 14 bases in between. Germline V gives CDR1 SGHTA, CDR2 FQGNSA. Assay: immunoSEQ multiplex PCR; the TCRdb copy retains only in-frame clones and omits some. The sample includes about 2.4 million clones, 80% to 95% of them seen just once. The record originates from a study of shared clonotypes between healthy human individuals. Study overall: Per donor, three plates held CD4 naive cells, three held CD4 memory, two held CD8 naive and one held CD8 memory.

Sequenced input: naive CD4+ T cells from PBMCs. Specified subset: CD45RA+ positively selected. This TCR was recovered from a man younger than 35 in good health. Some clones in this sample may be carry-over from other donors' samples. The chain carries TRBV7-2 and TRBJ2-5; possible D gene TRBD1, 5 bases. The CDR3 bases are TGTGCCAGCAGCTTACTGTCCCGTAGGGGGACCCAGTACTTC. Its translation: CASSLLSRRGTQYF.